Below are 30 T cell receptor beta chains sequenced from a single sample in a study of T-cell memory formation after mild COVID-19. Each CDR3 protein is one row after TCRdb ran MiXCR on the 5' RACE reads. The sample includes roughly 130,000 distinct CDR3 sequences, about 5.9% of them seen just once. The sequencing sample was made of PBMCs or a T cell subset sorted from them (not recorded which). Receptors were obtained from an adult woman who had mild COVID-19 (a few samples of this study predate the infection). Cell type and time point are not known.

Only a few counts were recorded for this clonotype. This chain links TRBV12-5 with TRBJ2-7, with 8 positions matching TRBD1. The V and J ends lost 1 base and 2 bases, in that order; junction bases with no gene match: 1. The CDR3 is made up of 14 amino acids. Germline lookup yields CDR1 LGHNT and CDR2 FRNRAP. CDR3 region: CASGLGQGTYEQYF. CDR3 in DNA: TGTGCTAGTGGTTTGGGACAGGGGACCTACGAGCAGTACTTC.

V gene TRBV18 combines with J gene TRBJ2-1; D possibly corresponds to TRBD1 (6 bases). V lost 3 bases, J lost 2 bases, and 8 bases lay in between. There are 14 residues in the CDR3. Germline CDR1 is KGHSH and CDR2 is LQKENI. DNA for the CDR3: TGTGCCAGCTCACCTCAGGGGACCTACAATGAGCAGTTCTTC. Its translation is CASSPQGTYNEQFF.

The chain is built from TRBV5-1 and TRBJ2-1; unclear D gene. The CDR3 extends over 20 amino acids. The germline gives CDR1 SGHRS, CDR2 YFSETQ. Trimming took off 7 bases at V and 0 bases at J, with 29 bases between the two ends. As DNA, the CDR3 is TGCGCCAGCCGGAATGGGTTGGGTAGCCTACCAATCGGCTCCTACAATGAGCAGTTCTTC. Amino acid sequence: CASRNGLGSLPIGSYNEQFF.

CDR3 bases: TGTGCCAGCAGCCATCGGGGGAGCTCCTACAATGAGCAGTTCTTC. It encodes CASSHRGSSYNEQFF. This chain uses TRBV7-9 with TRBJ2-1, with D perhaps matching TRBD2 (6 bases). CDR1 and CDR2 (germline): SEHNR, FQNEAQ (reference sequence). Trimming cost V 5 bases and J 0 bases, with 11 bases left between them. The CDR3 covers 15 residues.

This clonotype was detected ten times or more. CDR3 region: CASSSRGGNTEAFF. The CDR3 region has the DNA TGCGCCAGCAGCTCGAGGGGGGGTAACACTGAAGCTTTCTTT. The chain has TRBV5-1 and TRBJ1-1; D is possibly TRBD1 (6 bases). The V and J ends lost 3 bases and 2 bases respectively, with 11 bases between them. CDR3 length: 14 amino acids. Germline assignment: CDR1 SGHRS and CDR2 YFSETQ. Complete variable domain (other parts from reference TRBV5-1 and TRBJ1-1): KAGVTQTPRYLIKTRGQQVTLSCSPISGHRSVSWYQQTPGQGLQFLFEYFSETQRNKGNFPGRFSGRQFSNSRSEMNVSTLELGDSALYLCASSSRGGNTEAFFGQGTRLTVV.

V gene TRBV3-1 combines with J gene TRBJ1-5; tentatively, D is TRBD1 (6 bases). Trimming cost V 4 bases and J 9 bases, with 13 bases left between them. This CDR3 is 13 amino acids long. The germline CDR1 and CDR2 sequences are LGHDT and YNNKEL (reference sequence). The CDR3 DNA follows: TGTGCCAGCAGCCCTGGGACACCCACGCCCCAGCATTTT. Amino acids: CASSPGTPTPQHF.

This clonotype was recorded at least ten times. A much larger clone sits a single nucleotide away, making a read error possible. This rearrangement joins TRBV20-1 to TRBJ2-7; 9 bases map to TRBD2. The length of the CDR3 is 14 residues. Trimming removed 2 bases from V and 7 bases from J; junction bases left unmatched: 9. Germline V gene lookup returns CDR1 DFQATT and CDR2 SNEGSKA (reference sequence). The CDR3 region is CSARLVAGVGEQYF. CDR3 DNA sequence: TGCAGTGCTAGACTGGTAGCGGGAGTGGGAGAGCAGTACTTC.

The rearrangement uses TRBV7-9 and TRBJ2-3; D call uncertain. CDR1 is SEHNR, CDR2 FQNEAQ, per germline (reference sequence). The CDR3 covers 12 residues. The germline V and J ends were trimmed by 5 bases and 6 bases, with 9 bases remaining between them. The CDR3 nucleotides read TGTGCCAGCAGCGAAACAAGGGATACGCAGTATTTT. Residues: CASSETRDTQYF.

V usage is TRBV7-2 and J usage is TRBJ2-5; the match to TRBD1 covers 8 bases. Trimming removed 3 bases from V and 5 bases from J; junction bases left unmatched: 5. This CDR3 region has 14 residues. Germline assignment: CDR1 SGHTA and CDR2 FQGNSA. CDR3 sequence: CASSFDRGRETQYF. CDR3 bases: TGTGCCAGCAGCTTCGACAGGGGTAGGGAGACCCAGTACTTC.

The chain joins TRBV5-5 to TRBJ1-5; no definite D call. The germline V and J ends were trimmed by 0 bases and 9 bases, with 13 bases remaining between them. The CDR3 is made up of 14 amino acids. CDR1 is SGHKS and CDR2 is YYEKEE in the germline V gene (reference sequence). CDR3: CASSLALSQLPQHF. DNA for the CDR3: TGTGCCAGCAGCTTGGCCCTGTCACAGTTGCCCCAGCATTTT.

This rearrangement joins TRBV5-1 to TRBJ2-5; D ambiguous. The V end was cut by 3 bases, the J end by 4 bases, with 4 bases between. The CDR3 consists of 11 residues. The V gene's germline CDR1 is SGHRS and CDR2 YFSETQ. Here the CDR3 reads CASSSGETQYF. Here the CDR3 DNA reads TGCGCCAGCAGCTCGGGAGAGACCCAGTACTTC.

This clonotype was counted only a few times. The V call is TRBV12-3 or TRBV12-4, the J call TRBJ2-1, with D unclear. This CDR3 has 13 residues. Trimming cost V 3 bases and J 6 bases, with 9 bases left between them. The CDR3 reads CASSLVGINEQFF. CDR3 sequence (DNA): TGTGCCAGCAGTTTGGTAGGGATCAATGAGCAGTTCTTC.

CDR3 sequence reads: CASSSHRVKPAASNYGYTF. Written as DNA, the CDR3 is TGTGCCAGCAGCTCGCACAGGGTAAAGCCCGCCGCCTCCAACTATGGCTACACCTTC. The rearrangement joins TRBV11-2 to TRBJ1-2; TRBD1 is a possible D gene (6 bases). V was clipped by 4 bases and J by 2 bases, with 26 bases between them. The CDR3 is made up of 19 amino acids. Germline CDR1 reads SGHAT; CDR2 reads FQNNGV.

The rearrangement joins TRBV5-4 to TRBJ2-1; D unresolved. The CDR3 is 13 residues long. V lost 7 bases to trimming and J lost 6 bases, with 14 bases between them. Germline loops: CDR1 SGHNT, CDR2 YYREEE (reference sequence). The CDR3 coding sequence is TGTGCCAGCGGATCGACTCAGGTCAATGAGCAGTTCTTC. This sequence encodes CASGSTQVNEQFF.

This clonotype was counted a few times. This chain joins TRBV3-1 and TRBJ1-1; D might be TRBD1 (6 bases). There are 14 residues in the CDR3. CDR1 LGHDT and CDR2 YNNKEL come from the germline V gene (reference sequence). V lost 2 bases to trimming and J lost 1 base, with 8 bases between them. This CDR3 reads CASSQTDRNTEAFF. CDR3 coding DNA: TGTGCCAGCAGCCAAACGGACAGGAACACTGAAGCTTTCTTT.

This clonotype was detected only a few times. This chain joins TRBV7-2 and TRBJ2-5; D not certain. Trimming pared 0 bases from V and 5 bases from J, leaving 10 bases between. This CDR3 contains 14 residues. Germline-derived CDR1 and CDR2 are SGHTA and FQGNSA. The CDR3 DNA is TGTGCCAGCAGCTTAGCTGGGCCGCGGGAGACCCAGTACTTC. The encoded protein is CASSLAGPRETQYF. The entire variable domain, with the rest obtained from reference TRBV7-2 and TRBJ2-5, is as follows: GAGVSQSPSNKVTEKGKDVELRCDPISGHTALYWYRQSLGQGLEFLIYFQGNSAPDKSGLPSDRFSAERTGGSVSTLTIQRTQQEDSAVYLCASSLAGPRETQYFGPGTRLLVL.

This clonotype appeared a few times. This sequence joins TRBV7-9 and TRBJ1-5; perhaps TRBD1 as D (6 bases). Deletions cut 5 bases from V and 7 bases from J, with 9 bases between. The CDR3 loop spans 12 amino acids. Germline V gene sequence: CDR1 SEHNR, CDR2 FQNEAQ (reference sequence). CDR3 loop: CASSIGGQPQHF. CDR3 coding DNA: TGTGCCAGCAGCATAGGGGGGCAGCCCCAGCATTTT.

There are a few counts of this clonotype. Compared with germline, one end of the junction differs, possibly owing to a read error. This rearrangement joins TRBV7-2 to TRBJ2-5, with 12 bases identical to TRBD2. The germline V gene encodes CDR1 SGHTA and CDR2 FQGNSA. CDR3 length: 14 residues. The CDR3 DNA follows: TGTGCCAGCAGCCTAGCGGGGGGGCCTCAGACCCAGTACTTC. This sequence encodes CASSLAGGPQTQYF.

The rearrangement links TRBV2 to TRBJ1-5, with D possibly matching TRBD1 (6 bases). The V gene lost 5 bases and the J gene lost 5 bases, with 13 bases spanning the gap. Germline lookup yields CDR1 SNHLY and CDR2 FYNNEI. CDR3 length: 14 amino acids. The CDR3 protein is CASSPTGFYQPQHF. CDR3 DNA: TGTGCCAGCAGTCCGACAGGCTTTTATCAGCCCCAGCATTTT.

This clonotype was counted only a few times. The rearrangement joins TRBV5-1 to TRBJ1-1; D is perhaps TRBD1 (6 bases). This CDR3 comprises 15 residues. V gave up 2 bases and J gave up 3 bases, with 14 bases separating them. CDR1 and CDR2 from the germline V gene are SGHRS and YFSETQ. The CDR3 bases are TGCGCCAGCAGCTTAGGAAGCGGGGGCGACACTGAAGCTTTCTTT. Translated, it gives CASSLGSGGDTEAFF.

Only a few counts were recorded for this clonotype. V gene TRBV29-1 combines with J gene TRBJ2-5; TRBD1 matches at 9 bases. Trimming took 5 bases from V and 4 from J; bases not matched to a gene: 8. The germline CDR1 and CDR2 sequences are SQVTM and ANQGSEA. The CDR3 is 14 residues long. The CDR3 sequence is CSVSPTGGGETQYF. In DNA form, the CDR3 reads TGCAGCGTTTCTCCGACAGGGGGAGGAGAGACCCAGTACTTC.

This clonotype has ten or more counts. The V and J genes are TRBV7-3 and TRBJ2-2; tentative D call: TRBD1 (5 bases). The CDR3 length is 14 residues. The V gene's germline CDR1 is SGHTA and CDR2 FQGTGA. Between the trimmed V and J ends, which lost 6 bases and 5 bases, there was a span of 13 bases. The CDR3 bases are TGTGCCAGCAGTCTCTACCAGGGTACCGGGGAGCTGTTTTTT. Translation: CASSLYQGTGELFF.

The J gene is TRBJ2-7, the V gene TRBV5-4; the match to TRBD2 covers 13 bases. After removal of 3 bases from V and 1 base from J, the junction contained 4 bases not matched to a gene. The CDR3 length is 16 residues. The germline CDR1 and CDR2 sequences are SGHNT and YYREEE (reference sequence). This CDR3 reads CASSSATSGRSYEQYF. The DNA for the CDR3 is TGTGCCAGCAGCTCGGCGACTAGCGGGAGGTCCTACGAGCAGTACTTC.

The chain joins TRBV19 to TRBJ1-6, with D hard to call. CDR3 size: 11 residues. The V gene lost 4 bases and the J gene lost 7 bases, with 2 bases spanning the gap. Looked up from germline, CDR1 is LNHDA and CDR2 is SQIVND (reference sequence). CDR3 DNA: TGTGCCAGTAGTAAGAATTCACCCCTCCACTTT. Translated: CASSKNSPLHF.

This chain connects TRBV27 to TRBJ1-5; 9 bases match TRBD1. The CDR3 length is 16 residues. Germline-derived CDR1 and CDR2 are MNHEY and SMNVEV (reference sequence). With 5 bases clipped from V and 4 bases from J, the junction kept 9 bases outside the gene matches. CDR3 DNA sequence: TGTGCCAGCAGTCTTCATGCCGGGACAGGGAATCAGCCCCAGCATTTT. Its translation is CASSLHAGTGNQPQHF.

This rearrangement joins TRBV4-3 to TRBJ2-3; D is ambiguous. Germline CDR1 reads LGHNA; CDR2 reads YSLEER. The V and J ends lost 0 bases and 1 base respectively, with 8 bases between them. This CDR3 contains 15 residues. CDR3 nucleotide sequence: TGCGCCAGCAGCCAAGAAGTGCTGGGCACAGATACGCAGTATTTT. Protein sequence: CASSQEVLGTDTQYF.

CDR3 residues: CASSLNRGNIQYF. The CDR3 DNA reads as TGCGCCAGCAGCTTGAATCGGGGGAACATTCAGTACTTC. The genes are TRBV5-1 and TRBJ2-4, with D perhaps TRBD2 (6 bases). The CDR3 covers 13 residues. V was trimmed by 1 base and J by 7 bases, leaving 9 bases between them. Germline-derived CDR1 and CDR2 are SGHRS and YFSETQ.

CDR3 nucleotides: TGCGCCAGCAGCTCCTCAGGACAGGGGGACTATGGCTACACCTTC. Translation: CASSSSGQGDYGYTF. The rearrangement links TRBV5-1 to TRBJ1-2; TRBD1 aligns across 10 bases. In germline, CDR1 is SGHRS, CDR2 YFSETQ. Trimming removed 3 bases from V and 3 bases from J; junction bases left unmatched: 5. The CDR3 is made up of 15 amino acids.

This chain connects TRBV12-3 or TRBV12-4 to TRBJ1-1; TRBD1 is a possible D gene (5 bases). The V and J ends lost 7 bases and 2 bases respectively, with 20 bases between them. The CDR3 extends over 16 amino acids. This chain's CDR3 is CASTETTGGRNTEAFF. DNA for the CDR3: TGTGCCAGCACCGAGACCACAGGAGGTCGTAACACTGAAGCTTTCTTT.

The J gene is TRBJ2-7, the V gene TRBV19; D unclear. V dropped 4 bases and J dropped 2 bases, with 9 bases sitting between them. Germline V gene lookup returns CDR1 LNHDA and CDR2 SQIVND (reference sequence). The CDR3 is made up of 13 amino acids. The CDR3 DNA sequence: TGTGCCAGTAGTAGGGGTTTCCCCTACGAGCAGTACTTC. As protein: CASSRGFPYEQYF.